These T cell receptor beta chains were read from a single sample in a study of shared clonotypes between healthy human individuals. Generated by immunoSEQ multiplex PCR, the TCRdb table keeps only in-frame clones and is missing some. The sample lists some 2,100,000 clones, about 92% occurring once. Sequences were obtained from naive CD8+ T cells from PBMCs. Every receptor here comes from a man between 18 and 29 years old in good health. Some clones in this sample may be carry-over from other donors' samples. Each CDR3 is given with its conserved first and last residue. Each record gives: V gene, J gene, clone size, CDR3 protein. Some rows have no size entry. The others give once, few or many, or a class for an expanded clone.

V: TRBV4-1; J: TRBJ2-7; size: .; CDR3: CASSQEMTSAPGVGEQYF
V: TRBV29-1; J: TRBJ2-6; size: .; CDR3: CSAVTGPGANVLTF
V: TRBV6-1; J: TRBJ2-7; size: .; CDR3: CASSEASSFYEQYF
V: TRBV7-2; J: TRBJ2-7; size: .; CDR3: CASSQGLAGPYEQYF
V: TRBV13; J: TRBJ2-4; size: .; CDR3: CASSLEGAAKNIQYF
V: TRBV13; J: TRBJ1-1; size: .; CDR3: CASSLGSGRNTEAFF
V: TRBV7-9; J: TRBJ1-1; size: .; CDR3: CASSRPTGGNTEAFF
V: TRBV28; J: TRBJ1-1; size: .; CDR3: CASSLWDVNTEAFF
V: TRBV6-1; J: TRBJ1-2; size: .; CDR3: CATCPRQGSFIGYTF
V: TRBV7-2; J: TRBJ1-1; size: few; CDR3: CASRGRDRGTEAFF
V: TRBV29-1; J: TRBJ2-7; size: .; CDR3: CSVERRESPYEQYF
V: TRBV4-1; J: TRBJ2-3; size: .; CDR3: CASSQDQGALTQYF
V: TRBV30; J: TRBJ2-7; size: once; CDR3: CAWSVAGIEQYF
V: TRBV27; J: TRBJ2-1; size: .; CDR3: CASRQRESSYNEQFF
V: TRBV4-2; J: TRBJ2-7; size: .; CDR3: CASSQDWVEGQGIYEQYF
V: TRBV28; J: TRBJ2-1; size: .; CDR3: CASSQLLVIAGGQTTYNEQFF
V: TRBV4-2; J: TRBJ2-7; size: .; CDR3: CASSQAWTGGSYEQYF
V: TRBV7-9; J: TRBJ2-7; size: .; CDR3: CASSLYSVYEQYF
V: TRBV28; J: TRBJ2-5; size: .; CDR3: CASSHLEGTGETQYF
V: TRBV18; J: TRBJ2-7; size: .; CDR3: CASSPGQRLSYEQYF
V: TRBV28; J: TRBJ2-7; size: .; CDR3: CASRNPGDEQYF
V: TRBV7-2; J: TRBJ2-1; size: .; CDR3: CASSWDPGLVPYNEQFF
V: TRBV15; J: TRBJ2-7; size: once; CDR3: CATSARDRSYEQYF
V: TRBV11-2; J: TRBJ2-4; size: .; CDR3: CASSLSGTVRTESFQYF
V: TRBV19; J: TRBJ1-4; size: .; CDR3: CASIGGRKTSNEKLFF
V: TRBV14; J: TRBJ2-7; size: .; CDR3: CASSRVQTGSPYEQYF
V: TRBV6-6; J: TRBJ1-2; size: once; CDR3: CASSYSWGLYGYTF
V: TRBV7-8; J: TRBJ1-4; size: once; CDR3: CASSLAGKLFF
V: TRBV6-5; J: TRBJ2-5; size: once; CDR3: CASSYYGRQETQYF
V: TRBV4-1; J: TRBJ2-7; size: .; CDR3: CASSHAGGTGSYEQYF
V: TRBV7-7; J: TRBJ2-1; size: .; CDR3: CASSLEPGGIEQFF
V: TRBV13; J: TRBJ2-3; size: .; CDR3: CASSLGPSGSSGTDTQYF
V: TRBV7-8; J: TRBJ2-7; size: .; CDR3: CASISSGRASLGEQYF
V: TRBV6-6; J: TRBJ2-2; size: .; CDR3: CASTSAGELFF
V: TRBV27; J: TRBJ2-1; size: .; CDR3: CASRLAGFFYNEQFF